These 12 T cell receptor beta chains came from one sample sequenced in a study of cytomegalovirus exposure and HLA in healthy donors. 13 Jbeta primers and 60 Vbeta primers were used for the PCR. Libraries were prepared by immunoSEQ multiplex PCR; TCRdb keeps only in-frame clonotypes and omits some of them. Of about 120,000 clones listed, roughly four fifths are singletons. Sequencing was carried out using PBMCs. The receptors here all came from a man in his forties in good health and CMV-seronegative.

About this clone: An end of the junction does not agree with germline; a read error may underlie this. This chain connects TRBV7-2 to TRBJ2-1; perhaps TRBD2 as D (6 bases). Looked up from germline, CDR1 is SGHTA and CDR2 is FQGNSA. This CDR3 has 14 amino acids. For the CDR3, the DNA is TGTGCCCGCAGCTTCCCCCTAGCGTACAATGAGCAGTTCTTC. It encodes CARSFPLAYNEQFF.

Concerning this clone itself: The junction departs from the called germline gene at one end, perhaps through a read error. The chain is built from TRBV5-4 and TRBJ2-6; D gene uncertain. The CDR3 contains 12 residues. In germline, CDR1 is SGHNT, CDR2 YYREEE (reference sequence). In DNA, the CDR3 is TGTGCCAGCAGCTTCCCCGCCAACGGCCTGACTTTC. This encodes CASSFPANGLTF. Using reference TRBV5-4 and TRBJ2-6 for the parts outside the CDR3, the full variable domain is ETGVTQSPTHLIKTRGQQVTLRCSSQSGHNTVSWYQQALGQGPQFIFQYYREEENGRGNFPPRFSGLQFPNYSSELNVNALELDDSALYLCASSFPANGLTFGAGSRLTVL.

The chain links TRBV5-1 to TRBJ2-7, with 7 nucleotides matching TRBD2. This CDR3 region has 13 residues. Germline lookup yields CDR1 SGHRS and CDR2 YFSETQ. Trimming cost V 4 bases and J 4 bases; bases outside gene matches: 5. CDR3 sequence (DNA): TGCGCCAGCAGCCCAGAAGCGGGGTACGAGCAGTACTTC. Translating gives CASSPEAGYEQYF.

The rearrangement uses TRBV7-7 and TRBJ2-1; TRBD2 agrees at 12 bases. The CDR3 consists of 16 residues. CDR1 is SSHAT and CDR2 is FNYEAQ in the germline V gene (reference sequence). The junction had 10 bases not matched to a gene; V was cut back by 5 bases and J by 8 bases. The CDR3 loop is CASSPQTSGGFHEQFF. CDR3 nucleotides: TGTGCCAGCAGCCCGCAGACTAGCGGGGGTTTCCATGAGCAGTTCTTC.

CDR3 loop: CASSVTPGGGADDTQYF. In DNA, the CDR3 is TGTGCCAGCAGCGTAACTCCCGGCGGGGGGGCGGACGATACGCAGTATTTT. The gene calls are TRBV9 and TRBJ2-3, with TRBD2 identical over 9 bases. CDR1 SGDLS and CDR2 YYNGEE come from the germline V gene. The CDR3 length is 17 residues. Germline trimming cut 1 base from V and 6 bases from J; bases unmatched to any gene: 12.

J is TRBJ2-5 and V is TRBV30, with 8 bases aligning to TRBD1. Germline trimming cut 2 bases from V and 11 bases from J; bases unmatched to any gene: 13. Germline CDR1 and CDR2: GTSNPN and SVGIG (reference sequence). The length of the CDR3 is 14 residues. The CDR3 protein is CAWSPGQGWGEQYF. The DNA for the CDR3 is TGTGCCTGGAGTCCCGGACAGGGTTGGGGTGAGCAGTACTTC.

V is TRBV29-1 and J is TRBJ1-5; D is unclear. V shed 5 bases and J shed 2 bases, with 7 bases lying between them. The CDR3 length is 12 residues. Germline V gene lookup returns CDR1 SQVTM and CDR2 ANQGSEA. CDR3 residues: CSVRSGNQPQHF. The CDR3 DNA is TGCAGCGTTCGAAGCGGCAATCAGCCCCAGCATTTT.

The chain joins TRBV7-2 to TRBJ1-5, with 8 bases fitting TRBD1. The CDR3 totals 15 residues. V gave up 2 bases and J gave up 4 bases; unmatched junction bases: 4. In germline, CDR1 is SGHTA, CDR2 FQGNSA. In nucleotides, the CDR3 is TGTGCCAGCAGCTTACTCGGGGACAGGAATCAGCCCCAGCATTTT. Amino acid sequence: CASSLLGDRNQPQHF.

This clone occurred a few times. The rearrangement links TRBV6-5 to TRBJ1-5; 7 bases align to TRBD1. V shed 5 bases and J 8 bases; nucleotides not matched to a gene: 0. Germline V lookup: CDR1 MNHEY, CDR2 SVGAGI. CDR3 length: 11 residues. The DNA for the CDR3 is TGTGCCAGCAGTCAGGGGGAGCCCCAGCATTTT. Translating gives CASSQGEPQHF.

In this sample, this clone turned up a few times. The rearrangement joins TRBV18 to TRBJ1-3; the match to TRBD1 covers 7 bases. J gave up 3 bases and V 5 bases, and 7 bases lay outside the gene matches. The CDR3 spans 15 residues. The germline CDR1 and CDR2 sequences are KGHSH and LQKENI. CDR3 loop: CASSSQTGRGNTIYF. The CDR3 nucleotides read TGTGCCAGCTCATCACAGACAGGGCGTGGAAACACCATATATTTT. The full variable domain, with the rest looked up from reference TRBV18 and TRBJ1-3, is NAGVMQNPRHLVRRRGQEARLRCSPMKGHSHVYWYRQLPEEGLKFMVYLQKENIIDESGMPKERFSAEFPKEGPSILRIQQVVRGDSAAYFCASSSQTGRGNTIYFGEGSWLTVV.

The J gene is TRBJ1-2, the V gene TRBV9; 9 nucleotides align to TRBD1. The CDR3 has 17 residues. J gave up 3 bases and V 4 bases, and 13 bases lay outside the gene matches. Looked up from germline, CDR1 is SGDLS and CDR2 is YYNGEE. CDR3 sequence reads: CASSPHLWDRDDYGYTF. In DNA form, the CDR3 reads TGTGCCAGCAGCCCCCACTTATGGGACAGGGACGACTATGGCTACACCTTC.

The rearrangement joins TRBV28 to TRBJ2-7; 7 bases are a match to TRBD1. Looked up from germline, CDR1 is MDHEN and CDR2 is SYDVKM. The CDR3 runs to 14 residues. Unmatched junction bases numbered 6, after V lost 5 bases and J lost 2 bases. CDR3 coding DNA: TGTGCCAGCAGTCAAGGGGGCCAACCCTACGAGCAGTACTTC. Translation: CASSQGGQPYEQYF.